This T cell receptor beta chain was found in a study of T cell changes during pregnancy in multiple sclerosis. Germline values: CDR1 LGHNT, CDR2 FRNRAP. The CDR3 is 14 amino acids. Unmatched junction bases numbered 7, after V lost 2 bases and J lost 8 bases. Method: immunoSEQ multiplex PCR; TCRdb's copy keeps in-frame clones and lacks some. The sample comprises approximately 59,000 clones, around 95% of which are singletons, and roughly 0.35% rests with the top ten. The origin of this receptor is a female donor with multiple sclerosis, enrolled in a pregnancy study. This chain connects TRBV12-5 to TRBJ2-3; 7 bases are shared with TRBD2. The sample in question was CD4+ T cells from peripheral blood mononuclear cells, obtained before pregnancy. The CDR3 sequence: CASGLTGGTGTQYF. In DNA form, the CDR3 reads TGTGCTAGTGGTTTGACCGGGGGGACTGGTACGCAGTATTTT.